The 15 T cell receptor beta chains reported below all come from one sample, sequenced in a study of chemoradiotherapy in HPV16-positive cancers (dated by TCRdb to 2022 to 2024). The library was generated by the immunoSEQ multiplex PCR assay. The clones in this table, taken by TCRdb from immuneACCESS, are in-frame only. Not every clone is retained; where verified, under half of the shortfall comes from an unresolved V gene, and the cause of the rest is unknown. The sample table holds roughly 20,000 clones, of which roughly 92% were seen once. The ten biggest clones cover around a sixth of the sample. This sample comprised blood, obtained from a patient who underwent chemoradiotherapy. These receptors were collected from a human donor with HPV-associated anogenital cancer.

This chain connects TRBV7-9 to TRBJ2-5; D unresolved. Deletions cut 3 bases from V and 5 bases from J, with 16 bases between. The CDR3 length is 15 residues. The germline gives CDR1 SEHNR, CDR2 FQNEAQ (reference sequence). The CDR3 DNA follows: TGTGCCAGCAGCTTCGCCCTTTCTATGATCGAGACCCAGTACTTC. Amino acids: CASSFALSMIETQYF.

V and J are TRBV23-1 and TRBJ1-6; 7 bases map to TRBD1. TRBV23-1 is annotated as an ORF whose role is uncertain. The trim removed 0 bases at V and 9 bases at J, leaving 14 bases unmatched. This CDR3 region has 18 residues. Here the CDR3 DNA reads TGCGCCAGCAGTCAATCGAGGGACAGTAGTTCGTCCGGTTCACCCCTCCACTTT. As protein: CASSQSRDSSSSGSPLHF.

The rearrangement links TRBV4-2 to TRBJ2-7; D call uncertain. The germline V gene encodes CDR1 LGHNA and CDR2 YNFKEQ. The CDR3 has 15 amino acids. V was clipped by 0 bases and J by 2 bases, with 11 bases between them. This chain's CDR3 is CASSQEKGGTYEQYF. CDR3 DNA sequence: TGTGCCAGCAGCCAAGAAAAGGGCGGAACCTACGAGCAGTACTTC.

This rearrangement joins TRBV9 to TRBJ1-1, with 10 bases fitting TRBD1. Germline CDR1 and CDR2: SGDLS and YYNGEE. The junction had 9 bases not matched to a gene; V was cut back by 3 bases and J by 4 bases. The CDR3 is 16 amino acids. The CDR3 DNA sequence: TGTGCCAGCAGCGACCCCCTGGGGACAGGGGTCACTGAAGCTTTCTTT. Its protein product is CASSDPLGTGVTEAFF.

This clone came up once. This chain joins TRBV19 and TRBJ2-2, with 8 bases fitting TRBD1. Per the germline V gene, CDR1 is LNHDA and CDR2 is SQIVND (reference sequence). V shed 1 base, J shed 1 base, and the junction held 2 bases outside the gene matches. CDR3 size: 16 residues. CDR3 nucleotides: TGTGCCAGTAGTATAGGACAGGGGAAGAACACCGGGGAGCTGTTTTTT. It is translated as CASSIGQGKNTGELFF.

The V gene is TRBV7-2, the J gene TRBJ2-3; no reliable D call. CDR3 length equals 13 residues. The germline CDR1 and CDR2 sequences are SGHTA and FQGNSA. The V gene lost 1 base and the J gene lost 3 bases, with 5 bases spanning the gap. The CDR3 DNA sequence: TGTGCCAGCAGCTTAGACTGGACAGATACGCAGTATTTT. Translated, it gives CASSLDWTDTQYF. The full variable domain, rest sourced from reference TRBV7-2 and TRBJ2-3, is GAGVSQSPSNKVTEKGKDVELRCDPISGHTALYWYRQSLGQGLEFLIYFQGNSAPDKSGLPSDRFSAERTGGSVSTLTIQRTQQEDSAVYLCASSLDWTDTQYFGPGTRLTVL.

The chain combines TRBV2 with TRBJ1-2; D is possibly TRBD1 (6 bases). V lost 2 bases, J lost 2 bases, and 6 bases lay in between. The CDR3 extends over 13 amino acids. Germline V gives CDR1 SNHLY, CDR2 FYNNEI. CDR3 loop: CASSETGNYGYTF. The CDR3 coding sequence is TGTGCCAGCAGTGAAACAGGGAACTATGGCTACACCTTC.

The chain has TRBV9 and TRBJ2-1, with a tentative D call TRBD1 (5 bases). Trimming removed 3 bases at V and 9 bases at J, with 16 bases between. CDR1 is SGDLS, CDR2 YYNGEE, per germline. The CDR3 covers 14 residues. CDR3 amino acids: CASSAAVGAPEQFF. CDR3 nucleotide sequence: TGTGCCAGCAGCGCGGCCGTAGGGGCGCCTGAGCAGTTCTTC. Combining the CDR3 with reference TRBV9 and TRBJ2-1 gives the whole variable domain DSGVTQTPKHLITATGQRVTLRCSPRSGDLSVYWYQQSLDQGLQFLIQYYNGEERAKGNILERFSAQQFPDLHSELNLSSLELGDSALYFCASSAAVGAPEQFFGPGTRLTVL.

This clone was counted a single time. The chain has TRBV7-2 and TRBJ2-5; 8 bases line up with TRBD2. CDR3 length: 14 amino acids. Germline CDR1 is SGHTA and CDR2 is FQGNSA. V dropped 5 bases and J dropped 2; count of bases not matched to a gene: 4. The CDR3 DNA reads as TGTGCCAGCAGCCCGGCGGGGGGACAAGAGACCCAGTACTTC. Translating gives CASSPAGGQETQYF. Combining the CDR3 with reference TRBV7-2 and TRBJ2-5 gives the whole variable domain GAGVSQSPSNKVTEKGKDVELRCDPISGHTALYWYRQSLGQGLEFLIYFQGNSAPDKSGLPSDRFSAERTGGSVSTLTIQRTQQEDSAVYLCASSPAGGQETQYFGPGTRLLVL.

The chain is built from TRBV7-2 and TRBJ2-5, with 8 bases aligning to TRBD1. Germline V lookup: CDR1 SGHTA, CDR2 FQGNSA. V was clipped by 5 bases and J by 7 bases; unmatched bases: 9. The CDR3 length is 14 residues. The CDR3 DNA reads TGTGCCAGCAGCGAATCGACAGGGGTAGCGACCCAGTACTTC. It is translated as CASSESTGVATQYF.

This clone was seen a handful of times. CDR3 protein: CASSKIGGQTTSEAFF. CDR3 nucleotide sequence: TGTGCCAGCAGCAAGATCGGGGGACAGACGACTAGCGAAGCTTTCTTT. The J gene is TRBJ1-1, the V gene TRBV5-5; 7 positions agree with TRBD1. V was clipped by 4 bases and J by 8 bases; unmatched bases: 17. Looked up from germline, CDR1 is SGHKS and CDR2 is YYEKEE (reference sequence). There are 16 residues in the CDR3.

This chain connects TRBV11-3 to TRBJ2-1, with TRBD1 matching over 9 bases. J gave up 9 bases and V 1 base, and 7 bases lay outside the gene matches. This CDR3 has 15 residues. CDR1 and CDR2 (germline): SGHNT, YENEEA. The CDR3 nucleotides read TGTGCCAGCAGCTTAGGGCGGGACAGGGACCTTGAGCAGTTCTTC. This gives the protein CASSLGRDRDLEQFF.

Only one count was recorded for this clone. The chain is built from TRBV7-9 and TRBJ2-5; D gene ambiguous. Germline values: CDR1 SEHNR, CDR2 FQNEAQ (reference sequence). V shed 5 bases and J shed 1 base, with 14 bases lying between them. The CDR3 is 15 amino acids. CDR3 coding DNA: TGTGCCAGCAGCATCCTCGGACGGATCCAAGAGACCCAGTACTTC. Its protein product is CASSILGRIQETQYF.

The chain couples TRBV15 to TRBJ2-2; D gene ambiguous. The germline V gene has CDR1 LNHNV and CDR2 YYDKDF (reference sequence). The CDR3 totals 16 residues. The V gene lost 0 bases and the J gene lost 3 bases, with 11 bases spanning the gap. The CDR3 DNA reads TGTGCCACCAGCAGAGATAGGCAGATACACACCGGGGAGCTGTTTTTT. Amino acids: CATSRDRQIHTGELFF.

This clone was seen only once. V gene TRBV11-2 combines with J gene TRBJ1-2; TRBD1 matches at 11 bases. This CDR3 comprises 13 residues. Germline V gives CDR1 SGHAT, CDR2 FQNNGV. V lost 5 bases, J lost 6 bases, and 2 bases stayed unmatched. The CDR3 coding sequence is TGTGCCAGCAGCCGGGACAGGGGGAATGGCTACACCTTC. Protein: CASSRDRGNGYTF.